The 26 T cell receptor beta chains in this list originate from one sample, sequenced in a study of Graves' ophthalmopathy and Graves' hyperthyroidism. RNA served as the template for amplifying TCR beta CDR3 regions. The workflow started with a first-round RT-PCR run with HTBI primers and then moved on to a second-round multiplex PCR. Using its own MiXCR run on the multiplex PCR reads, TCRdb lists one record per CDR3 protein. The table shows 300,000 to 350,000 distinct CDR3 sequences, with about a sixth occurring only once. Source material: peripheral blood. The receptors were sampled from an adult man with Graves' ophthalmopathy.

This clonotype was recorded at least ten times. J is TRBJ1-1 and V is TRBV7-2, with D perhaps TRBD1 (5 bases). CDR1 is SGHTA and CDR2 is FQGNSA in the germline V gene. V was trimmed by 1 base and J by 10 bases, leaving 13 bases between them. The CDR3 has 13 residues. CDR3 protein: CASSLGGFQVAFF. For the CDR3, the DNA is TGTGCCAGCAGCTTAGGGGGGTTTCAGGTAGCTTTCTTT.

This clonotype was recorded at least ten times. This rearrangement joins TRBV10-3 to TRBJ2-5, with a weak D call TRBD2 (6 bases). Trimming pared 3 bases from V and 4 bases from J, leaving 9 bases between. This CDR3 has 13 amino acids. Germline-derived CDR1 and CDR2 are ENHRY and SYGVKD. The CDR3 DNA sequence: TGTGCCATCAGTGAAGGGCGGGGAGAGACCCAGTACTTC. Amino acids: CAISEGRGETQYF.

This clonotype was counted at least ten times. V is TRBV29-1 and J is TRBJ1-5; D might be TRBD1 (6 bases). V lost 2 bases, J lost 3 bases, and 8 bases lay in between. The CDR3 is made up of 13 amino acids. Germline lookup yields CDR1 SQVTM and CDR2 ANQGSEA. The CDR3 sequence is CSVEQGPNQPQHF. In nucleotides, the CDR3 is TGCAGCGTTGAACAGGGGCCCAATCAGCCCCAGCATTTT.

This clonotype appeared many times. The chain employs TRBV6-5 and TRBJ1-3; a possible D gene is TRBD1 (5 bases). This CDR3 has 15 residues. Trimming took off 0 bases at V and 4 bases at J, with 10 bases between the two ends. Germline V gives CDR1 MNHEY, CDR2 SVGAGI. CDR3 sequence reads: CASSYSRGRGNTIYF. The CDR3, as DNA: TGTGCCAGCAGTTACTCTCGGGGGAGAGGAAACACCATATATTTT.

The sample holds many counts of this clonotype. The chain combines TRBV6-5 with TRBJ1-2, with 9 positions matching TRBD1. CDR1 is MNHEY, CDR2 SVGAGI, per germline. V trimming: 4 bases; J trimming: 5 bases; junction bases outside the gene matches: 11. CDR3 length: 16 amino acids. The CDR3 here is CASSLSGTGGVYGYTF. The CDR3 DNA follows: TGTGCCAGCAGTTTATCAGGAACAGGGGGCGTGTATGGCTACACCTTC.

This clonotype was recorded many times. V is TRBV19 and J is TRBJ2-2, with D perhaps TRBD1 (6 bases). The CDR3 loop spans 14 amino acids. Trimming removed 2 bases from V and 4 bases from J, with 8 bases in between. Germline values: CDR1 LNHDA, CDR2 SQIVND (reference sequence). CDR3 sequence reads: CASSISGATGELFF. CDR3 nucleotides: TGTGCCAGTAGTATATCAGGGGCCACCGGGGAGCTGTTTTTT.

Many counts were recorded for this clonotype. The chain uses TRBV11-2 and TRBJ2-7; D uncertain. Looked up from germline, CDR1 is SGHAT and CDR2 is FQNNGV. This CDR3 is built from 13 residues. V was pared by 0 bases and J by 7 bases, with 10 bases between. CDR3 in DNA: TGTGCCAGCAGCTTAGATGGGTACGCAGAGCAGTACTTC. Amino acids: CASSLDGYAEQYF.

This clonotype was found many times. V is TRBV6-2 or TRBV6-3 and J is TRBJ1-2; tentatively, D is TRBD1 (5 bases). Trimming removed 0 bases from V and 6 bases from J, with 14 bases in between. The CDR3 sequence is 15 residues long. Germline V gives CDR1 MNHEY, CDR2 SVGEGT. CDR3 region: CASSYSNSQGNGYTF. DNA of the CDR3: TGTGCCAGCAGTTACTCGAACTCCCAGGGAAATGGCTACACCTTC.

This clonotype occurred many times. This sequence joins TRBV7-2 and TRBJ1-1; tentatively, D is TRBD1 (6 bases). The germline gives CDR1 SGHTA, CDR2 FQGNSA. Trimming stripped 2 bases from V and 4 bases from J, with 11 bases between. The CDR3 has 14 amino acids. The DNA of the CDR3 is TGTGCCAGCAGCTTATCAGGGGAACGCACTGAAGCTTTCTTT. Amino acids: CASSLSGERTEAFF.

Many counts were recorded for this clonotype. The chain links TRBV13 to TRBJ1-1; D remains unclear. V was trimmed by 1 base and J by 0 bases, leaving 9 bases between them. The CDR3 length is 15 residues. Germline V gene data show CDR1 as PRHDT and CDR2 as FYEKMQ (reference sequence). The CDR3 DNA reads as TGTGCCAGCAGCTTAGACCTAGGATTGAACACTGAAGCTTTCTTT. This translates into CASSLDLGLNTEAFF.

The V call is TRBV10-3, the J call TRBJ2-2; D is perhaps TRBD1 (5 bases). Trimming stripped 3 bases from V and 4 bases from J, with 9 bases between. This CDR3 comprises 14 residues. CDR1 is ENHRY and CDR2 is SYGVKD in the germline V gene. The CDR3 loop is CAISDSQGTGELFF. CDR3 sequence (DNA): TGTGCCATCAGTGACTCTCAGGGCACCGGGGAGCTGTTTTTT.

This clonotype was picked up many times. This rearrangement joins TRBV30 to TRBJ1-2; 7 nucleotides match TRBD1. Looked up from germline, CDR1 is GTSNPN and CDR2 is SVGIG (reference sequence). This CDR3 spans 16 amino acids. Trimming took 2 bases from V and 0 from J; bases not matched to a gene: 9. The CDR3 nucleotides read TGTGCCTGGAGTCTAGGGGGCACCCTAGCTAACTATGGCTACACCTTC. Translation: CAWSLGGTLANYGYTF.

The chain combines TRBV6-1 with TRBJ2-2; tentative D call: TRBD2 (6 bases). Trimming took off 6 bases at V and 0 bases at J, with 11 bases between the two ends. Germline assignment: CDR1 MNHNS and CDR2 SASEGT. This CDR3 contains 15 residues. CDR3 DNA: TGTGCCAGCAGCACTAGCCAGCCGAACACCGGGGAGCTGTTTTTT. This translates into CASSTSQPNTGELFF.

CDR3: CASIPPPWRGTEAFF. The CDR3 DNA is TGTGCCTCAATCCCACCCCCATGGAGGGGAACTGAAGCTTTCTTT. The chain combines TRBV10-3 with TRBJ1-1; perhaps TRBD1 as D (5 bases). The V gene lost 11 bases and the J gene lost 5 bases, with 24 bases spanning the gap. The CDR3 is 15 residues long. Germline-derived CDR1 and CDR2 are ENHRY and SYGVKD.

In this sample, this clonotype turned up many times. The chain uses TRBV2 and TRBJ2-7; no clear D gene. V shed 7 bases and J shed 3 bases, with 4 bases lying between them. The length of the CDR3 is 10 residues. CDR1 and CDR2 (germline): SNHLY, FYNNEI. In DNA form, the CDR3 reads TGTGCCAGCATCCTCTACGAGCAGTACTTC. It is translated as CASILYEQYF.

This clonotype was seen repeatedly, ten times or more. The chain joins TRBV15 to TRBJ2-5; D remains ambiguous. Between the trimmed V and J ends, which lost 0 bases and 3 bases, there was a span of 5 bases. Germline V lookup: CDR1 LNHNV, CDR2 YYDKDF (reference sequence). The CDR3 runs 13 residues. CDR3 bases: TGTGCCACCAGCAGAGATTCGGAAGAGACCCAGTACTTC. This encodes CATSRDSEETQYF.

This chain joins TRBV30 and TRBJ2-3, with 9 bases matching TRBD1. V gave up 1 base and J gave up 2 bases; unmatched junction bases: 10. This CDR3 is built from 17 residues. Germline V lookup: CDR1 GTSNPN, CDR2 SVGIG (reference sequence). The CDR3 region has the DNA TGTGCCTGGAGTGAAAAACAGGGGGCGTTTTTCACAGATACGCAGTATTTT. Its protein is CAWSEKQGAFFTDTQYF.

This clonotype has at least ten counts. The chain has TRBV7-9 and TRBJ2-7; D may match TRBD1 or TRBD2 (5 bases each). Per germline, CDR1 SEHNR and CDR2 FQNEAQ (reference sequence). With 5 bases removed from V and 6 bases from J, the gap between germline ends came to 17 bases. The length of the CDR3 is 14 residues. Written as DNA, the CDR3 is TGTGCCAGCAGCCCCGGACGTGAGGGGATCGAGCAGTACTTC. This translates into CASSPGREGIEQYF. Using reference TRBV7-9 and TRBJ2-7 for the parts outside the CDR3, the full variable domain is DTGVSQNPRHKITKRGQNVTFRCDPISEHNRLYWYRQTLGQGPEFLTYFQNEAQLEKSRLLSDRFSAERPKGSFSTLEIQRTEQGDSAMYLCASSPGREGIEQYFGPGTRLTVT.

This clonotype was observed many times. This sequence joins TRBV30 and TRBJ1-5; D is undetermined. This CDR3 region has 12 residues. V lost 5 bases and J lost 4, with 9 bases in between. CDR1 is GTSNPN, CDR2 SVGIG, per germline (reference sequence). The CDR3 sequence: CAWGDYNQPQHF. The CDR3 nucleotides read TGTGCCTGGGGCGATTATAATCAGCCCCAGCATTTT.

This clonotype was seen ten or more times. The chain recombines TRBV2 with TRBJ2-6; no reliable D call. CDR3 length: 12 amino acids. V shed 8 bases and J shed 2 bases, with 4 bases lying between them. CDR1 and CDR2 (germline): SNHLY, FYNNEI. The CDR3: CASLPGANVLTF. In DNA form, the CDR3 reads TGTGCCAGCCTCCCTGGGGCCAACGTCCTGACTTTC.

In its sample, this clonotype was seen many times. The V gene is TRBV19, the J gene TRBJ1-5, with D hard to call. Germline values: CDR1 LNHDA, CDR2 SQIVND (reference sequence). The V end was cut by 4 bases, the J end by 6 bases, with 7 bases between. There are 12 residues in the CDR3. The CDR3 DNA reads TGTGCCAGTAGTACCCTTGCTCAGCCCCAGCATTTT. Protein: CASSTLAQPQHF.

This clonotype was detected ten times or more. The chain is built from TRBV6-1 and TRBJ2-4; the D gene is possibly TRBD1 (5 bases). The CDR3 loop spans 13 amino acids. Trimming pared 9 bases from V and 1 base from J, leaving 10 bases between. Germline CDR1 is MNHNS and CDR2 is SASEGT. CDR3 protein: CASSGPAKNIQYF. In DNA form, the CDR3 reads TGTGCCAGTTCAGGGCCGGCCAAAAACATTCAGTACTTC.

Ten or more counts support this clonotype. The chain is built from TRBV19 and TRBJ2-7; possible D gene TRBD2, 5 bases. CDR1 and CDR2 from the germline V gene are LNHDA and SQIVND (reference sequence). The germline V and J ends were trimmed by 5 bases and 6 bases, with 17 bases remaining between them. This CDR3 is 14 amino acids long. CDR3 DNA: TGTGCCAGTAGTCACGGAGGCCCCGACGTCGAGCAGTACTTC. This codes for CASSHGGPDVEQYF.

This clonotype was picked up many times. V is TRBV6-1 and J is TRBJ2-7, with D hard to call. Germline V gene lookup returns CDR1 MNHNS and CDR2 SASEGT. Trimming stripped 2 bases from V and 6 bases from J, with 8 bases between. This CDR3 spans 12 amino acids. CDR3 loop: CASSEWGTEQYF. The CDR3 nucleotides read TGTGCCAGCAGTGAATGGGGAACCGAGCAGTACTTC.

This clonotype has a count of ten or more. V usage is TRBV30 and J usage is TRBJ1-1; D possibly corresponds to TRBD1 (5 bases). The V end lost 2 bases, the J end lost 4 bases, and 11 bases lay between the germline ends. The CDR3 runs to 13 residues. Per germline, CDR1 GTSNPN and CDR2 SVGIG (reference sequence). CDR3 in amino acids: CAWSISGFTEAFF. CDR3 nucleotide sequence: TGTGCCTGGAGTATATCAGGGTTCACTGAAGCTTTCTTT.

This clonotype occurred many times. V gene TRBV6-5 combines with J gene TRBJ2-7; maybe TRBD1 (5 bases). The CDR3 is 16 residues long. The germline V gene has CDR1 MNHEY and CDR2 SVGAGI. V lost 0 bases, J lost 5 bases, and 17 bases lay in between. CDR3: CASSYSTREIGNEQYF. CDR3 bases: TGTGCCAGCAGTTACTCGACCAGGGAAATTGGTAACGAGCAGTACTTC.